The 14 T cell receptor beta chains in this list originate from one sample, sequenced in a study of blood T cell repertoires in COVID-19. Profiling relied on immunoSEQ multiplex PCR, and the TCRdb table lists in-frame clones only, not all of them. The sample lists 180,000 or so clones, about 88% occurring once. Source material: peripheral blood. The receptors were sampled from a man aged 18 to 29 with acute or convalescent COVID-19.

The CDR3 DNA is TGTGCCAGCTCTTCAGAGGGGGTCAATGGCTACACCTTC. Protein product: CASSSEGVNGYTF. The chain links TRBV18 to TRBJ1-2, with a weak D call TRBD1 (6 bases). Deletions cut 6 bases from V and 6 bases from J, with 14 bases between. The germline V gene has CDR1 KGHSH and CDR2 LQKENI. This CDR3 comprises 13 residues.

In its sample, this clone was seen once. The chain joins TRBV19 to TRBJ2-1; TRBD1 aligns across 8 bases. Trimming removed 1 base from V and 2 bases from J; junction bases left unmatched: 1. This CDR3 region has 15 residues. Germline V CDR1 and CDR2: LNHDA, SQIVND (reference sequence). The CDR3 loop is CASSIGTGTYNEQFF. In DNA form, the CDR3 reads TGTGCCAGTAGTATAGGGACAGGGACCTACAATGAGCAGTTCTTC.

The genes are TRBV2 and TRBJ1-2, with TRBD1 matching over 8 bases. J gave up 6 bases and V 6 bases, and 12 bases lay outside the gene matches. This CDR3 has 15 amino acids. Per the germline V gene, CDR1 is SNHLY and CDR2 is FYNNEI. The CDR3 nucleotides read TGTGCCAGCAGATCCCCCGGGACAGGCCTTAATGGCTACACCTTC. Its translation is CASRSPGTGLNGYTF.

The chain links TRBV5-1 to TRBJ1-3, with 7 bases fitting TRBD1. V shed 1 base, J shed 2 bases, and the junction held 3 bases outside the gene matches. CDR3 size: 15 residues. The germline gives CDR1 SGHRS, CDR2 YFSETQ. The CDR3 is CASSLQGEAGNTIYF. DNA for the CDR3: TGCGCCAGCAGCTTGCAGGGGGAAGCTGGAAACACCATATATTTT. Looking up the rest from reference TRBV5-1 and TRBJ1-3 gives the full variable domain: KAGVTQTPRYLIKTRGQQVTLSCSPISGHRSVSWYQQTPGQGLQFLFEYFSETQRNKGNFPGRFSGRQFSNSRSEMNVSTLELGDSALYLCASSLQGEAGNTIYFGEGSWLTVV.

The chain couples TRBV25-1 to TRBJ2-3, with 8 bases that match TRBD1. The germline V gene encodes CDR1 MGHDK and CDR2 SYGVNS. The CDR3 runs 15 residues. Unmatched junction bases numbered 5, after V lost 6 bases and J lost 0 bases. This CDR3 reads CASRQTGASTDTQYF. CDR3 DNA sequence: TGTGCCAGCAGACAGACAGGGGCCAGCACAGATACGCAGTATTTT.

The chain has TRBV5-1 and TRBJ2-1, with D tentatively TRBD1 (5 bases). The CDR3 is 15 residues long. V lost 4 bases and J lost 0, with 11 bases in between. Germline V lookup: CDR1 SGHRS, CDR2 YFSETQ. CDR3 residues: CASSPQGGSYNEQFF. In nucleotides, the CDR3 is TGCGCCAGCAGCCCCCAGGGCGGCTCCTACAATGAGCAGTTCTTC.

The chain joins TRBV19 to TRBJ2-3; 7 positions agree with TRBD2. The CDR3 loop spans 13 amino acids. CDR1 and CDR2 (germline): LNHDA, SQIVND (reference sequence). Germline trimming cut 6 bases from V and 6 bases from J; bases unmatched to any gene: 6. The CDR3 here is CASSRTRSDTQYF. In nucleotides, the CDR3 is TGTGCCAGTAGCCGGACTAGATCGGATACGCAGTATTTT.

This chain links TRBV14 with TRBJ1-3; D remains ambiguous. The CDR3 has 16 amino acids. Germline assignment: CDR1 SGHDN and CDR2 FVKESK. V gave up 4 bases and J gave up 0 bases, with 13 bases separating them. The CDR3: CASSPQPGISGNTIYF. CDR3 coding DNA: TGTGCCAGCAGCCCCCAACCAGGAATCTCTGGAAACACCATATATTTT.

This rearrangement joins TRBV30 to TRBJ1-4; D call uncertain. Germline V gene sequence: CDR1 GTSNPN, CDR2 SVGIG (reference sequence). V lost 1 base and J lost 0, with 18 bases in between. This CDR3 region has 18 residues. Written as DNA, the CDR3 is TGTGCCTGGAGTGCTGGAGGGTTAGGACCCGCAACTAATGAAAAACTGTTTTTT. Encoded protein: CAWSAGGLGPATNEKLFF.

The genes are TRBV10-1 and TRBJ2-3, with TRBD1 identical over 7 bases. After removal of 2 bases from V and 3 bases from J, the junction contained 5 bases not matched to a gene. Germline CDR1 reads WNHNN; CDR2 reads SYGVQD (reference sequence). CDR3 size: 15 residues. The CDR3 loop reads CASSEVGGLTDTQYF. In DNA form, the CDR3 reads TGCGCCAGCAGTGAGGTAGGGGGCCTGACAGATACGCAGTATTTT.

The rearrangement uses TRBV28 and TRBJ1-1; TRBD1 matches 7 bases. Per the germline V gene, CDR1 is MDHEN and CDR2 is SYDVKM. J gave up 5 bases and V 3 bases, and 9 bases lay outside the gene matches. The CDR3 is 15 residues long. As DNA, the CDR3 is TGTGCCAGCAGTTTCCCCGGACAGGCGCCTACTGAAGCTTTCTTT. Translated: CASSFPGQAPTEAFF.

The V gene is TRBV28, the J gene TRBJ2-7, with TRBD1 identical over 9 bases. The V gene end was trimmed by 5 bases and the J gene end by 2 bases; junction bases not matched to a gene: 7. The germline gives CDR1 MDHEN, CDR2 SYDVKM. This CDR3 has 15 amino acids. Here the CDR3 DNA reads TGTGCCAGCAGTCTCCGACAGGGGGTCCCCTACGAGCAGTACGTC. It is translated as CASSLRQGVPYEQYV.

Here the CDR3 reads CASSPTGLVTEAFF. The CDR3 region has the DNA TGTGCCAGCAGCCCCACAGGGTTGGTCACTGAAGCTTTCTTT. The V gene is TRBV3-1 (or the pseudogene TRBV3-2), the J gene TRBJ1-1; weak D call: TRBD1 (6 bases). The CDR3 length is 14 residues. Germline V gives CDR1 LGHDT, CDR2 YNNKEL (reference sequence). The V and J ends lost 4 bases and 4 bases respectively, with 13 bases between them.

The V and J genes are TRBV24-1 and TRBJ1-5, with D hard to call. The germline CDR1 and CDR2 sequences are KGHDR and SFDVKD. The V and J ends lost 6 bases and 0 bases respectively, with 8 bases between them. The CDR3 has 14 residues. CDR3 protein: CATSRSLSNQPQHF. The CDR3 DNA reads TGTGCCACCAGTCGGTCACTTAGCAATCAGCCCCAGCATTTT.